This T cell receptor beta chain comes out of a study of shared clonotypes between healthy human individuals. Study summary: The plates for each donor numbered three CD4 naive, three CD4 memory, two CD8 naive and one CD8 memory. General study findings and limits: As a rule, naive subsets had a larger estimated richness than memory subsets.

Sequencing was performed with immunoSEQ multiplex PCR; in TCRdb, only in-frame clones are kept and a portion is missing. The table includes 730,000 or so clones, more than 70% detected once. This clone was detected a few times. Its antigen is not identified. Other DNA sequences of this sample code for an identical CDR3. This CDR3 has 16 residues. Germline lookup yields CDR1 SGHRS and CDR2 YFSETQ. The V and J ends lost 2 bases and 0 bases respectively, with 13 bases between them. Sequences were obtained from memory CD4+ T cells sorted from blood. Subset: CD45RA-negative fraction. The V call is TRBV5-1, the J call TRBJ2-3, with D tentatively TRBD1 (6 bases). The receptor's source is a woman in her thirties in good health. CDR3 DNA sequence: TGCGCCAGCAGCTTTGGGCAGGGGCCGAGCACAGATACGCAGTATTTT. It specifies CASSFGQGPSTDTQYF. The whole variable domain, remainder taken from reference TRBV5-1 and TRBJ2-3, is KAGVTQTPRYLIKTRGQQVTLSCSPISGHRSVSWYQQTPGQGLQFLFEYFSETQRNKGNFPGRFSGRQFSNSRSEMNVSTLELGDSALYLCASSFGQGPSTDTQYFGPGTRLTVL.